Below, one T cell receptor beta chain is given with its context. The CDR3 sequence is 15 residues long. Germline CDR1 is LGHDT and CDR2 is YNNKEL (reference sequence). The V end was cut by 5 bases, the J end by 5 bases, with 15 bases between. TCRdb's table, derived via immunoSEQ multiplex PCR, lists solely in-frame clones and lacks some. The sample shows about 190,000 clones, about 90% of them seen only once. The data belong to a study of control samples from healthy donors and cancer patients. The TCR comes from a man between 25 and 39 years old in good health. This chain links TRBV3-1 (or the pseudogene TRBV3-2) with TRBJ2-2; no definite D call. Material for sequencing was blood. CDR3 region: CASSSGGPGTGELFF. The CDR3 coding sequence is TGTGCCAGCAGCTCCGGCGGCCCGGGTACCGGGGAGCTGTTTTTT.